This T cell receptor (beta chain) was identified during a study of T cells in Graves' hyperthyroidism and ophthalmopathy. Overall study findings and caveats: Blood also held most thyroid clonotypes expanded beyond 0.001.

This clonotype showed up many times. No antigen is known for it. Germline V gives CDR1 LGHDT, CDR2 YNNKEL (reference sequence). The CDR3 is 17 residues long. The trim removed 6 bases at V and 4 bases at J, leaving 13 bases unmatched. RNA transcripts served as the template for amplifying TCR beta CDR3 regions. An initial round of RT-PCR targeting the TCR CDR3 relied on the HTBI primer set. TCRdb independently ran MiXCR on the multiplex PCR reads; one entry per CDR3 protein. This table holds over 200,000 distinct CDR3 sequences, about 17% found once. Graves' hyperthyroidism without ophthalmopathy progression within 18 months was termed stable.

This TCR derives from a man in his forties with Graves' hyperthyroidism. V and J are TRBV3-1 and TRBJ1-1, with 11 bases identical to TRBD1. Sequencing used blood. The CDR3 spells CASSHEAYGTGGTEAFF. The CDR3, as DNA: TGTGCCAGCAGTCACGAAGCCTATGGGACAGGGGGCACTGAAGCTTTCTTT.